This T cell receptor (beta chain) is from a study of cytomegalovirus exposure and HLA in healthy donors. PCR used 60 Vbeta primers and 13 Jbeta primers. Using immunoSEQ multiplex PCR, the repertoire was profiled, and TCRdb retains in-frame clones only, with some absent. Here the sample spans roughly 120,000 clones, 67% being singletons. Concerning this clone itself: Its antigen is unknown. The sample holds other DNA sequences that translate to the same CDR3.

CDR1 is WSHSY, CDR2 SAAADI, per germline. The CDR3 sequence is 15 residues long. Trimming stripped 8 bases from V and 0 bases from J, with 14 bases between. Study-level points and caveats: Reported findings show TCR beta sequences accurately forecast HLA-A and HLA-B alleles in most subjects. What a later analysis showed was that several of the most significant clusters appeared linked to common viral pathogens. A later analysis linked a missense DCLRE1C variant to TCR beta V- and J-gene trimming. Most TCR beta V segments were productive about 87% or about 30% of the time in an earlier analysis.

The receptor comes from a man aged 18 to 29 in good health and CMV-seropositive. Sequencing was done on a sample of PBMCs. The chain uses TRBV10-2 and TRBJ1-5, with D uncertain. The CDR3 loop reads CASADTPYSNQPQHF. The CDR3 DNA reads TGCGCCAGCGCTGACACACCTTATAGCAATCAGCCCCAGCATTTT.